This is a list of T cell receptor beta chains from one sample in a study of shared clonotypes between healthy human individuals. The repertoire was sequenced with immunoSEQ multiplex PCR; TCRdb's copy has only in-frame clones and lacks some. This table has about 2 million clones, less than 95% appearing once. Sequencing used naive CD8+ T cells sorted from blood. These receptors were collected from a man aged 18 to 35 in good health. Each CDR3 is given with its conserved first and last residue. A D gene is named only where the DNA matches it firmly. Only part of the rows carry a size: once, few, many, or a class if the clone is expanded.

v_gene: TRBV30; abundance: NA; d_gene: TRBD1; j_gene: TRBJ1-2; CDR3nt: TGTGCCTGGAGCGGACAGGGTAATGGCTACACCTTC; CDR3aa: CAWSGQGNGYTF
v_gene: TRBV6-6; abundance: NA; d_gene: TRBD1; j_gene: TRBJ1-2; CDR3nt: TGTGCCAGCAGCGAACCCGGGACAGATCGCTATGGCTACACCTTC; CDR3aa: CASSEPGTDRYGYTF
v_gene: TRBV4-1; abundance: NA; d_gene: NA; j_gene: TRBJ2-3; CDR3nt: TGCGCCAGCAGCCAAGATCCTGGCACAGATACGCAGTATTTT; CDR3aa: CASSQDPGTDTQYF
v_gene: TRBV21-1; abundance: once; d_gene: NA; j_gene: TRBJ2-7; CDR3nt: TGTGCCAGCAGCAGGGTCCCGACAGGGGGTTACCACGAGCAGTACTTC; CDR3aa: CASSRVPTGGYHEQYF
v_gene: TRBV4-2; abundance: NA; d_gene: NA; j_gene: TRBJ2-7; CDR3nt: TGTGCCAGCAGCCAAGTGGGACTCTATACCGAGCAGTACTTC; CDR3aa: CASSQVGLYTEQYF
v_gene: TRBV7-6; abundance: NA; d_gene: NA; j_gene: TRBJ1-4; CDR3nt: TGTGCCAGCAGCCCAGAGGGGGAAAAACTGTTTTTT; CDR3aa: CASSPEGEKLFF
v_gene: TRBV5-4; abundance: NA; d_gene: TRBD2; j_gene: TRBJ2-2; CDR3nt: TGTGCCAGCAGTTCTTGGCGGGAGGGGAACACCGGGGAGCTGTTTTTT; CDR3aa: CASSSWREGNTGELFF
v_gene: TRBV6-1; abundance: NA; d_gene: TRBD1; j_gene: TRBJ1-3; CDR3nt: TGTGCCAGCAGTGAAGCCGACAGGGCGTTTTCTGGAAACACCATATATTTT; CDR3aa: CASSEADRAFSGNTIYF
v_gene: TRBV2; abundance: NA; d_gene: NA; j_gene: TRBJ2-2; CDR3nt: TGTGCCAGCAGTGATTGGCTAAGGCAGGGAAACACCGGGGAGCTGTTTTTT; CDR3aa: CASSDWLRQGNTGELFF
v_gene: TRBV2; abundance: NA; d_gene: NA; j_gene: TRBJ1-2; CDR3nt: TGTGCCAGCAGTGGGACAGCAAACTATGGCTACACCTTC; CDR3aa: CASSGTANYGYTF
v_gene: TRBV27; abundance: NA; d_gene: NA; j_gene: TRBJ2-7; CDR3nt: TGTGCCAGCAGTTTATCCCCGGGCAGTTGGGCTTACGAGCAGTACTTC; CDR3aa: CASSLSPGSWAYEQYF
v_gene: TRBV27; abundance: NA; d_gene: TRBD2; j_gene: TRBJ2-1; CDR3nt: TGTGCCAGCAGTGTGACTAGCGGGGGGAACAATGAGCAGTTCTTC; CDR3aa: CASSVTSGGNNEQFF
v_gene: TRBV10-3; abundance: NA; d_gene: NA; j_gene: TRBJ2-2; CDR3nt: TGTGCCATCAGTTCGGATTCGAACACCGGGGAGCTGTTTTTT; CDR3aa: CAISSDSNTGELFF
v_gene: TRBV7-2; abundance: NA; d_gene: TRBD1; j_gene: TRBJ2-7; CDR3nt: TGTGCCAGCAGCTTAATAGGAGTCAGGGGGCAGTCCTACGAGCAGTACTTC; CDR3aa: CASSLIGVRGQSYEQYF
v_gene: TRBV6-5; abundance: NA; d_gene: NA; j_gene: TRBJ2-7; CDR3nt: TGTGCCAGTTCTGGGGGGGCTTGGTACGAGCAGTACTTC; CDR3aa: CASSGGAWYEQYF
v_gene: TRBV6-1; abundance: NA; d_gene: TRBD1; j_gene: TRBJ2-7; CDR3nt: TGTGCCACTCGGACAGGGATCCACGAGCAGTACTTC; CDR3aa: CATRTGIHEQYF
v_gene: TRBV7-6; abundance: NA; d_gene: NA; j_gene: TRBJ2-7; CDR3nt: TGTGCCAGCAGCTCATCGGCCGGGACACTGGGACTCGTGTTC; CDR3aa: CASSSSAGTLGLVF
v_gene: TRBV6-5; abundance: NA; d_gene: NA; j_gene: TRBJ2-7; CDR3nt: TGTGCCAGCAGTTACGGACACGCCTACGAGCAGTACTTC; CDR3aa: CASSYGHAYEQYF
v_gene: TRBV7-9; abundance: NA; d_gene: TRBD2; j_gene: TRBJ2-7; CDR3nt: TGTGCCAGCAGCTTAGTGACGGGAGGTTTTCGCGAGCAGTACTTC; CDR3aa: CASSLVTGGFREQYF
v_gene: TRBV2; abundance: NA; d_gene: NA; j_gene: TRBJ1-1; CDR3nt: TGTGCCAGCATCCTAAAAACAGATATCACTGAAGCTTTCTTT; CDR3aa: CASILKTDITEAFF
v_gene: TRBV5-6; abundance: NA; d_gene: NA; j_gene: TRBJ1-1; CDR3nt: TGTGCCAGCAGCCTCTGGACGCGCACTGAAGCTTTCTTT; CDR3aa: CASSLWTRTEAFF
v_gene: TRBV4-3; abundance: NA; d_gene: NA; j_gene: TRBJ2-1; CDR3nt: TGCGCCAGCAGCCAAGTGGGTGGGGCCGGGGGAGAGTTCTTC; CDR3aa: CASSQVGGAGGEFF
v_gene: TRBV9; abundance: NA; d_gene: TRBD1; j_gene: TRBJ1-1; CDR3nt: TGTGCCAGCAGCGTAGGGTCAGGGGGTAGTTTTTCTGAAGCTTTCTTT; CDR3aa: CASSVGSGGSFSEAFF
v_gene: TRBV27; abundance: NA; d_gene: NA; j_gene: TRBJ1-6; CDR3nt: TGTGCCAGCAGGGAACGGATGGGAAGCTCCTATAATTCACCCCTCCACTTT; CDR3aa: CASRERMGSSYNSPLHF
v_gene: TRBV4-3; abundance: NA; d_gene: NA; j_gene: TRBJ1-2; CDR3nt: TGCGCCAGCAGCCAGTGGGCTAGCGGACCCTCTGGCTACACCTTC; CDR3aa: CASSQWASGPSGYTF
v_gene: TRBV6-5; abundance: NA; d_gene: NA; j_gene: TRBJ2-5; CDR3nt: TGTGCCAGCAGTTACATTTCCTCCCCTCAAGAGACCCAGTACTTC; CDR3aa: CASSYISSPQETQYF
v_gene: TRBV18; abundance: NA; d_gene: NA; j_gene: TRBJ2-1; CDR3nt: TGTGCCAGCTCACCAGTCCCTCTAGTTTACAATGAGCAGTTCTTC; CDR3aa: CASSPVPLVYNEQFF
v_gene: TRBV4-3; abundance: NA; d_gene: NA; j_gene: TRBJ2-3; CDR3nt: TGCGCCAGCAGCCAAGATCTCGACAGCAATACGCAGTATTTT; CDR3aa: CASSQDLDSNTQYF
v_gene: TRBV9; abundance: NA; d_gene: NA; j_gene: TRBJ2-7; CDR3nt: TGTGCCAGCAGCACCTCCGGGGCAGAAATGGACGAGCAGTACTTC; CDR3aa: CASSTSGAEMDEQYF
v_gene: TRBV19; abundance: once; d_gene: TRBD1; j_gene: TRBJ2-7; CDR3nt: TGTGCCAGTAGTTCCGGGACAGGGGACGGCGAGCAGTACTTC; CDR3aa: CASSSGTGDGEQYF
v_gene: TRBV5-6; abundance: NA; d_gene: TRBD1; j_gene: TRBJ1-1; CDR3nt: TGTGCCAGCAGCCTTGGTAACAGGGGGGCCGTGGCTGAAGCTTTCTTT; CDR3aa: CASSLGNRGAVAEAFF
v_gene: TRBV29-1; abundance: NA; d_gene: NA; j_gene: TRBJ2-7; CDR3nt: TGCAGCGCCCAAGGGGGGGGCAGGGGGCGACGCGGACACCTTTACGAGCAGTACTTC; CDR3aa: CSAQGGGRGRRGHLYEQYF
v_gene: TRBV6-1; abundance: NA; d_gene: NA; j_gene: TRBJ2-7; CDR3nt: TGTGCCAGCAGTGAGCTGGGACACCTATCCTACGAGCAGTACTTC; CDR3aa: CASSELGHLSYEQYF
v_gene: TRBV6-1; abundance: once; d_gene: NA; j_gene: TRBJ2-3; CDR3nt: TGTGCCAGCAGTCTTGGGGATACGCAGTATTTT; CDR3aa: CASSLGDTQYF
v_gene: TRBV7-2; abundance: once; d_gene: TRBD1; j_gene: TRBJ1-1; CDR3nt: TGTGCCAGCAGCTTATGGTCAGGGGGAGGTACTGAAGCTTTCTTT; CDR3aa: CASSLWSGGGTEAFF
v_gene: TRBV2; abundance: NA; d_gene: TRBD1; j_gene: TRBJ1-3; CDR3nt: TGTGCCAGCAGCCAGACAGGGGCCAGCACCCTCTCTGGAAACACCATATATTTT; CDR3aa: CASSQTGASTLSGNTIYF
v_gene: TRBV30; abundance: NA; d_gene: NA; j_gene: TRBJ1-5; CDR3nt: TGTGCCTGGGGCGAGGGGGGCAATCAGCCCCAGCATTTT; CDR3aa: CAWGEGGNQPQHF
v_gene: TRBV27; abundance: NA; d_gene: NA; j_gene: TRBJ1-6; CDR3nt: TGTGCCAGCAGTTTATCGTTGGAGGGCGGGAATTCACCCCTCCACTTT; CDR3aa: CASSLSLEGGNSPLHF
v_gene: TRBV6-6; abundance: NA; d_gene: NA; j_gene: TRBJ2-2; CDR3nt: TGTGCCAGCAGGGCGGGTACACAGGGAGAGGTCGGGGAGCTGTTTTTT; CDR3aa: CASRAGTQGEVGELFF
v_gene: TRBV7-2; abundance: NA; d_gene: TRBD2; j_gene: TRBJ2-5; CDR3nt: TGTGCCAGCAGCTTAGGGAGACTAGCGGGAGGGCTTGAGACCCAGTACTTC; CDR3aa: CASSLGRLAGGLETQYF
v_gene: TRBV5-1; abundance: once; d_gene: NA; j_gene: TRBJ2-7; CDR3nt: TGCGCCAGCACTGGGGGTTTAGTCTCCTACGAGCAGTACTTC; CDR3aa: CASTGGLVSYEQYF
v_gene: TRBV9; abundance: once; d_gene: TRBD2; j_gene: TRBJ2-1; CDR3nt: TGTGCCAGCACCGTGTCAGGCGGGGGGGAAGCCTACAATGAGCAGTTCTTC; CDR3aa: CASTVSGGGEAYNEQFF
v_gene: TRBV5-6; abundance: NA; d_gene: NA; j_gene: TRBJ1-2; CDR3nt: TGTGCCAGCAGCTCCACCGAATTGACAGCCGGCTATGGCTACACCTTC; CDR3aa: CASSSTELTAGYGYTF